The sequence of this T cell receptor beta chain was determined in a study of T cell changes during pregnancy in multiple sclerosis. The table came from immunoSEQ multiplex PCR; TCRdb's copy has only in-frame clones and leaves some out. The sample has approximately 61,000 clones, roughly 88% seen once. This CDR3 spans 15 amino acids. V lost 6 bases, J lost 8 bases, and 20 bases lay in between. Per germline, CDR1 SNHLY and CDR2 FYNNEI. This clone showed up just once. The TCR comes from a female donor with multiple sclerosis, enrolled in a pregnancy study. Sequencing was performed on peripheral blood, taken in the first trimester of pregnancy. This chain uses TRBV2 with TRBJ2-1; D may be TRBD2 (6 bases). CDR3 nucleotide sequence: TGTGCCAGCAGCCCCACCAGCGGGCCGTGGGATGAGCAGTTCTTC. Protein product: CASSPTSGPWDEQFF.